The clone carrying this TCR beta chain showed up just a few times. The source of the sample is a study of blood T cell repertoires in COVID-19. Study in general: Samples of COVID-19 (acute and convalescent) were obtained from the United States, Italy and Spain. In each case, the material was cDNA or gDNA derived from T cells, B-cell-depleted T cells, or PBMCs.

Study processing details: Using reference gene primer amplification, nucleated cell counts were estimated. Measured with immunoSEQ multiplex PCR; TCRdb has only the in-frame clones, and not every one. The V and J calls and clone size are taken from that table; D and trimming were inferred from the DNA. This sample has more than 85,000 clones, with approximately 78% found just once. Germline CDR1 KGHSY, CDR2 FQNENV. The CDR3 extends over 14 amino acids. The ends were cut back, 1 base at V and 3 bases at J, with 10 bases in the middle. The receptor was derived from a man aged 55 to 69 with active or convalescent COVID-19. The chain links TRBV16 to TRBJ2-7; possible D gene TRBD2, 6 bases. The material sequenced was peripheral blood. The CDR3 is CASSQLGSGYEQYF. CDR3 sequence (DNA): TGTGCCAGCAGCCAATTAGGTAGCGGCTACGAGCAGTACTTC.